Each of the 15 T cell receptor beta chains below was sequenced from the same sample in a study of blood T cell repertoires in COVID-19. The data were produced by immunoSEQ multiplex PCR, yet TCRdb's version contains in-frame clones alone and is incomplete. The sample lists about 200,000 clones, about 85% seen once, with about a tenth in the top ten. The sample was peripheral blood. These receptors all come from a woman aged 45-59 years with COVID-19, enrolled during active disease.

This clone was found once. This chain links TRBV7-9 with TRBJ1-4, with D perhaps TRBD1 (5 bases). Germline assignment: CDR1 SEHNR and CDR2 FQNEAQ (reference sequence). The CDR3 length is 13 residues. V was clipped by 5 bases and J by 8 bases, with 12 bases between them. CDR3 sequence reads: CASSPSGDEKLFF. CDR3 DNA: TGTGCCAGCAGCCCTTCGGGGGACGAAAAACTGTTTTTT.

This chain uses TRBV9 with TRBJ1-2, with 8 nucleotides matching TRBD1. The J segment lost 4 bases and the V segment lost 4 bases, leaving 3 bases of the junction unmatched. The CDR3 covers 13 residues. Germline V CDR1 and CDR2: SGDLS, YYNGEE. The CDR3 sequence is CASSLGQGYGYTF. The DNA for the CDR3 is TGTGCCAGCAGCTTAGGACAGGGCTATGGCTACACCTTC.

V is TRBV13 and J is TRBJ2-7, with TRBD2 matching 8 bases. Losses at the gene ends were 5 bases for V and 4 bases for J; bases not matched to a gene: 4. The germline CDR1 and CDR2 sequences are PRHDT and FYEKMQ (reference sequence). The CDR3 sequence is 13 residues long. CDR3: CASSRGGGYEQYV. CDR3 DNA sequence: TGTGCCAGCAGCCGTGGCGGGGGGTACGAGCAGTACGTC.

CDR3 bases: TGTGCCAGCAGTTTGACCGGGACAGTAAAAAACATTCAGTACTTC. It yields the protein CASSLTGTVKNIQYF. J is TRBJ2-4 and V is TRBV27, with TRBD1 matching over 7 bases. CDR3 size: 15 residues. V shed 3 bases, J shed 4 bases, and the junction held 6 bases outside the gene matches. Germline CDR1 MNHEY, CDR2 SMNVEV (reference sequence).

The rearrangement joins TRBV5-1 to TRBJ2-2; 9 positions match TRBD1. The V gene's germline CDR1 is SGHRS and CDR2 YFSETQ. Trimming at V came to 0 bases and at J to 6 bases, leaving 0 bases not matched to a gene. The CDR3 spans 14 residues. CDR3 residues: CASSLGQGAGELFF. CDR3 in DNA: TGCGCCAGCAGCTTGGGACAGGGGGCCGGGGAGCTGTTTTTT.

The rearrangement joins TRBV15 to TRBJ2-1; 7 bases align to TRBD1. The V and J ends lost 3 bases and 0 bases, in that order; junction bases with no gene match: 5. CDR1 and CDR2 (germline): LNHNV, YYDKDF (reference sequence). The CDR3 runs 16 residues. CDR3 residues: CATSRSRQGSYNEQFF. For the CDR3, the DNA is TGTGCCACCAGCAGGTCTAGACAGGGCTCCTACAATGAGCAGTTCTTC.

V usage is TRBV6-5 and J usage is TRBJ2-3; D is undetermined. Trimming took off 10 bases at V and 0 bases at J, with 14 bases between the two ends. This CDR3 region has 14 residues. Germline loops: CDR1 MNHEY, CDR2 SVGAGI. CDR3 coding DNA: TGTGCCACCACATCCCATTTTAGCACAGATACGCAGTATTTT. This encodes CATTSHFSTDTQYF.

The CDR3 sequence: CASSPHRGAPYEQYV. DNA of the CDR3: TGTGCCAGCAGCCCGCACAGGGGAGCCCCCTACGAGCAGTACGTC. This sequence joins TRBV5-6 and TRBJ2-7; 7 bases match TRBD1. The CDR3 is made up of 15 amino acids. V trimming: 4 bases; J trimming: 2 bases; junction bases outside the gene matches: 9. CDR1 is SGHDT and CDR2 is YYEEEE in the germline V gene.

The rearrangement links TRBV28 to TRBJ1-2, with TRBD1 identical over 10 bases. Looked up from germline, CDR1 is MDHEN and CDR2 is SYDVKM. Unmatched junction bases numbered 9, after V lost 10 bases and J lost 4 bases. The CDR3 covers 14 residues. CDR3 nucleotide sequence: TGTGCCACCAGACAGGGGGCGCTTGGCTATGGCTACACCTTC. Translating gives CATRQGALGYGYTF.

The chain couples TRBV19 to TRBJ2-3; D may be TRBD2 (6 bases). V lost 7 bases and J lost 6, with 17 bases in between. CDR3 length: 14 amino acids. CDR1 LNHDA and CDR2 SQIVND come from the germline V gene (reference sequence). The chain's CDR3 is CASTHSGGADTQYF. The CDR3 nucleotides read TGTGCCAGTACCCACAGTGGAGGGGCGGATACGCAGTATTTT.

The rearrangement links TRBV5-5 to TRBJ2-1, with 12 bases lining up with TRBD2. Germline V lookup: CDR1 SGHKS, CDR2 YYEKEE (reference sequence). The CDR3 totals 14 residues. Germline trimming cut 4 bases from V and 8 bases from J; bases unmatched to any gene: 4. The CDR3 is CASSPSGGADEQFF. As DNA, the CDR3 is TGTGCCAGCAGCCCTAGCGGGGGGGCAGATGAGCAGTTCTTC.

CDR3 sequence reads: CASSLVVKPPQHF. The CDR3 region has the DNA TGTGCCAGCAGTTTAGTAGTAAAACCGCCCCAGCATTTT. The V gene is TRBV12-3 or TRBV12-4, the J gene TRBJ1-5; D not certain. Between the trimmed V and J ends, which lost 1 base and 9 bases, there was a span of 10 bases. The CDR3 loop spans 13 amino acids.

This chain joins TRBV15 and TRBJ1-5; no clear D. The CDR3 contains 15 residues. V was pared by 4 bases and J by 3 bases, with 13 bases between. Germline loops: CDR1 LNHNV, CDR2 YYDKDF (reference sequence). CDR3: CATSTSGGVNQPQHF. DNA for the CDR3: TGTGCCACCAGCACCAGCGGAGGAGTCAATCAGCCCCAGCATTTT.

For the CDR3, the DNA is TGCGCCAGCAGTGAGAGGGGCGGGGAGCTGTTTTTT. Translating it yields CASSERGGELFF. The chain couples TRBV10-1 to TRBJ2-2; D might be TRBD1 (5 bases). This CDR3 is built from 12 residues. Germline V gives CDR1 WNHNN, CDR2 SYGVQD (reference sequence). V lost 2 bases to trimming and J lost 7 bases, with 5 bases between them.

V is TRBV18 and J is TRBJ1-1; no definite D call. Looked up from germline, CDR1 is KGHSH and CDR2 is LQKENI. The CDR3 length is 14 residues. Trimming took 3 bases from V and 1 from J, leaving 9 bases between them. In DNA, the CDR3 is TGTGCCAGCTCACCTATCCAAGCGAACACTGAAGCTTTCTTT. Residues: CASSPIQANTEAFF.